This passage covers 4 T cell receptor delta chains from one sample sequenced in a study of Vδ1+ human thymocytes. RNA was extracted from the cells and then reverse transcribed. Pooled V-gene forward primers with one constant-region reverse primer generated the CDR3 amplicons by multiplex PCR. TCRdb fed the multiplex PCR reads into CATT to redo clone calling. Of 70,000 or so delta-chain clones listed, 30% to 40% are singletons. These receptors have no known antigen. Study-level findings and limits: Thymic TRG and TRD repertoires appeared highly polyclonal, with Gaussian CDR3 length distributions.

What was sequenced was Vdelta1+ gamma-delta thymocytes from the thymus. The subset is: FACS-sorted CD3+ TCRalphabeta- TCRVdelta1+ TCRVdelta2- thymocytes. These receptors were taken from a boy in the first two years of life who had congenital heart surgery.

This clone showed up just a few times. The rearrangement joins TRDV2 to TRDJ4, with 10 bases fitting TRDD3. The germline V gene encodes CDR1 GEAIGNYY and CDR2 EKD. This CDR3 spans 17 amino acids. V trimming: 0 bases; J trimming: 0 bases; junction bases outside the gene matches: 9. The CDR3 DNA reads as TGTGCCTGTGACACCGGAGGCTGGGGGATATCCGCCAGACCCCTGATCTTT. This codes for CACDTGGWGISARPLIF.

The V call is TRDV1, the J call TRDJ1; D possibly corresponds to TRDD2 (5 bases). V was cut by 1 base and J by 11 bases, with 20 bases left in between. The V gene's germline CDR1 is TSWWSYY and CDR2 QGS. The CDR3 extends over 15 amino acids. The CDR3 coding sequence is TGTGCTCTTGGGGAACATTGCACCTACTCGATCTGGCTCATCTTT. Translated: CALGEHCTYSIWLIF.

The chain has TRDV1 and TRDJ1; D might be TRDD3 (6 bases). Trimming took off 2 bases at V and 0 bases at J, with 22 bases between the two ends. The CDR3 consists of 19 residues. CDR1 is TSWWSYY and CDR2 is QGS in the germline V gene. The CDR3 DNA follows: TGTGCTCTTGGGGAAAAGGTGGGGGCCTCCCTTTCGAACACCGATAAACTCATCTTT. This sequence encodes CALGEKVGASLSNTDKLIF.

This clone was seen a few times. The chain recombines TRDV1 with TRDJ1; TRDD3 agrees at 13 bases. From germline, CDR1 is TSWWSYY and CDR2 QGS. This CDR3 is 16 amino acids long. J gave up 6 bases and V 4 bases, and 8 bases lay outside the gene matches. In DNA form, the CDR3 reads TGTGCTCTTGGGGCCTGTACTGGGGGATACGCCAATAAACTCATCTTT. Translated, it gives CALGACTGGYANKLIF.